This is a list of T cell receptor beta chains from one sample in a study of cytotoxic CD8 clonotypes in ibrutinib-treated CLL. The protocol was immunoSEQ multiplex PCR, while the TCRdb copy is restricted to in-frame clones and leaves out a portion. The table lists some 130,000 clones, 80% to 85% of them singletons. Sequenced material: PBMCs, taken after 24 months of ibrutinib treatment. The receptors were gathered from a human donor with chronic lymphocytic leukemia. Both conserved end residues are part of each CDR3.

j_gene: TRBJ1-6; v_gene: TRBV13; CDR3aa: CASSSKPDSPLHF
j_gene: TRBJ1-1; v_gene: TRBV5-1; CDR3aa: CASSLAALGGEAFF
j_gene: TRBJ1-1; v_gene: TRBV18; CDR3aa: CASSPSAEVTEAFF
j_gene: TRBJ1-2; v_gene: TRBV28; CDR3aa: CASRPQGRGYGYTF
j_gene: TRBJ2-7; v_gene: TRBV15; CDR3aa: CATSRDDSSYEQYF
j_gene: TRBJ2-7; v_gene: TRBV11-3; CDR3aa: CASSSQAGAHYEQYF
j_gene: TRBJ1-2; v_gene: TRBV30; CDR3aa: CAWSSQPANYGYTF
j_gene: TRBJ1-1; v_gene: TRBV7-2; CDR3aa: CASSLWAGNTEAFF
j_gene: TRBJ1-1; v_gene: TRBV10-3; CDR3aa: CAISEYVSGRAEAFF
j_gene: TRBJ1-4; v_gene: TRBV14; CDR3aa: CASSPKQGAGEKLFF
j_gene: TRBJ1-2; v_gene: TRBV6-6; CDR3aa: CASSRDRDYGYTF
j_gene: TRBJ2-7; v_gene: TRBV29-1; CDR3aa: CSVRREVNEQYF
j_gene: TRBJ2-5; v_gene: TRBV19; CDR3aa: CASSIATGGETQYF
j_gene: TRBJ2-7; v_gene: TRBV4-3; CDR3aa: CASSRRTGGTYEQYF
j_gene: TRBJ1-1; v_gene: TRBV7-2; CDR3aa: CASSLLALQGAPEAFF
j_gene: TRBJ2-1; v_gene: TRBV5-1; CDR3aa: CASSSGQGPYSYNEQFF